Listed below are T cell receptor beta chains from one sample, sequenced in a study of blood T cell repertoires in COVID-19. The repertoire was sequenced with immunoSEQ multiplex PCR; TCRdb's copy has only in-frame clones and lacks some. The sample gives about 100,000 clones, approximately 84% of which show up once; roughly 17% is in the top ten. Sequencing input: peripheral blood. These receptors all stem from a woman aged 55-69 years with acute or convalescent COVID-19. The CDR3 runs from the conserved cysteine through the conserved F or W. The D gene is left open where the match is weak. For some rows the clone size is stated as once, few or many, or as a class when expanded; others skip it.

CDR3nt,CDR3aa,d_gene,j_gene,v_gene,abundance
TGTGCCAGCAGTGGGAGGTATCACTACGAGCAGTACTTC,CASSGRYHYEQYF,NA,TRBJ2-7,TRBV6-4,NA
TGTGCCAGCAGCCAAGGCCTCGGGACAGGGTCCGAGACCCAGTACTTC,CASSQGLGTGSETQYF,TRBD1,TRBJ2-5,TRBV3-1/TRBV3-2,NA
TGTGCCTGGAGTGTACTGGCTAGCGGGGCTGATACGCAGTATTTT,CAWSVLASGADTQYF,TRBD2,TRBJ2-3,TRBV30,NA
TGTGCCAGAAGCTTGAGGGGACTAGAGTACTACGAGCAGTACTTC,CARSLRGLEYYEQYF,TRBD2,TRBJ2-7,TRBV5-3,NA
TGTGCCAGCAGCTTGCCAGGGGAAGGAAACACCATATATTTT,CASSLPGEGNTIYF,NA,TRBJ1-3,TRBV5-6,few
TGTGCCTGGAGTGCACCCGGGGAGGTGCCTGGCTACACCTTC,CAWSAPGEVPGYTF,NA,TRBJ1-2,TRBV30,NA
TGTGCCAGCAGGGCTCAGGGGTATAGCAATCAGCCCCAGCATTTT,CASRAQGYSNQPQHF,NA,TRBJ1-5,TRBV27,NA
TGTGCCAGCACCGACTTTGGGGACAGCATCTATGGCTACACCTTC,CASTDFGDSIYGYTF,TRBD1,TRBJ1-2,TRBV6-5,NA
TGTGCCAGCAGCCTTACTAAGAACACTGAAGCTTTCTTT,CASSLTKNTEAFF,NA,TRBJ1-1,TRBV3-1/TRBV3-2,NA
TGTGCCAGCAGCCTCGGGACTACCCAAGAGACCCAGTACTTC,CASSLGTTQETQYF,TRBD2,TRBJ2-5,TRBV3-1/TRBV3-2,medium-sized
TGTGCCAGCTCACCCCGGGGGGCGGACACTGAAGCTTTCTTT,CASSPRGADTEAFF,NA,TRBJ1-1,TRBV18,NA
TGTGCCAGCAGTTCGACAGGCCCCCCCTCCTACGAGCAGTACTTC,CASSSTGPPSYEQYF,NA,TRBJ2-7,TRBV27,NA
TGCGCCAGCAGCTCAACCACTGCCACCTACGAGCAGTACTTC,CASSSTTATYEQYF,NA,TRBJ2-7,TRBV5-1,once
TGTGCCAGCAGCCAAGATAGGTTTGTAGCGGACTCCTACAATGAGCAGTTCTTC,CASSQDRFVADSYNEQFF,NA,TRBJ2-1,TRBV3-1/TRBV3-2,NA
TGTGCCAGCAGCTTCCGGGACAGGGCTTCTGGAAACACCATATATTTT,CASSFRDRASGNTIYF,TRBD1,TRBJ1-3,TRBV11-3,NA
TGTGCCAGCAGCCAAAGACGGGACAGTTCAAGTCAGCCCCAGCATTTT,CASSQRRDSSSQPQHF,TRBD1,TRBJ1-5,TRBV4-2,once
TGCGCCAGCAGCTCGGGGACAGGCACAGATACGCAGTATTTT,CASSSGTGTDTQYF,TRBD1,TRBJ2-3,TRBV5-1,once
TGTGCCAGCAGCTTCGGGGGATCGGGGTACCAAGAGACCCAGTACTTC,CASSFGGSGYQETQYF,NA,TRBJ2-5,TRBV7-2,NA
TGCGCCAGCAATCCCGTCAGGGGGCCGAGCACTGAAGCTTTCTTT,CASNPVRGPSTEAFF,TRBD1,TRBJ1-1,TRBV5-1,NA
TGTGCCAGCAGCATATGGACAGGGGGAAGTGAAGCTTTCTTT,CASSIWTGGSEAFF,TRBD1,TRBJ1-1,TRBV5-4,NA
TGTGCCAGCAGTCTCGAGACAGGGGTAGTCGACGAGCAGTACTTC,CASSLETGVVDEQYF,TRBD1,TRBJ2-7,TRBV28,NA
TGTGCCACCAGCGCCGGGCGGGCCACTGAAGCTTTCTTT,CATSAGRATEAFF,NA,TRBJ1-1,TRBV3-1/TRBV3-2,NA
TGCAGCGTTGTTTATGCCATGAGGGTACGCACTGAAGCTTTCTTT,CSVVYAMRVRTEAFF,NA,TRBJ1-1,TRBV29-1,NA
TGTGCCAGCAGCCCCACGAGGGGCGGGGGCACAGATACGCAGTATTTT,CASSPTRGGGTDTQYF,NA,TRBJ2-3,TRBV7-9,few
TGTGCCAGTAGTATAGTCCCTTATGGCTACACCTTC,CASSIVPYGYTF,NA,TRBJ1-2,TRBV19,NA
TGCGCCAGCAGCTTGGCTCCTGGGGCCAACGTCCTGACTTTC,CASSLAPGANVLTF,NA,TRBJ2-6,TRBV5-1,NA
TGTGCCAGCAGGACGAGACAGGGGATGAACACTGAAGCTTTCTTT,CASRTRQGMNTEAFF,TRBD1,TRBJ1-1,TRBV6-6,NA
TGTGCCAGCAGCCCGGGGGTGGGTGAGATTGAAGCTTTCTTT,CASSPGVGEIEAFF,NA,TRBJ1-1,TRBV5-4,NA
TGTGCCAGCAGCGTATTTCACTCGAACACTGAAGCTTTCTTT,CASSVFHSNTEAFF,NA,TRBJ1-1,TRBV9,once
TGTGCCAGCAGCTTGGACAGGGGATCGATGGGCTACACCTTC,CASSLDRGSMGYTF,TRBD1,TRBJ1-2,TRBV7-9,NA
TGTGCCAGCGGCCCCGACAGTCTAAGTGGCTACACCTTC,CASGPDSLSGYTF,NA,TRBJ1-2,TRBV7-8,NA